This entry features one T cell receptor (beta chain) sequence. Its matching antigen is unknown. The CDR3 extends over 14 amino acids. V shed 9 bases, J shed 1 base, and the junction held 8 bases outside the gene matches. Looked up from germline, CDR1 is MDHEN and CDR2 is SYDVKM. It was one heparinised blood draw, averaging around 110 mL, that each donor gave. Purities over 95% were achieved in all sorted populations. Every isolated RNA sample was fully reverse transcribed, so sequencing captured expressed TCRB transcripts. Naive, central memory and regulatory T cell samples averaged roughly 3.5 million immunoSEQ reads each. TCRdb's table, derived via immunoSEQ multiplex PCR, lists solely in-frame clones and lacks some. The sample has 900,000 or so clones; 15% to 20% are singletons. This specimen comes from a study of beta chain features in type 1 diabetes. Study observations and caveats: Naive, central memory and Treg TCRB repertoires seemed to resemble each other more closely in patients than they did in healthy donors.

Material: naive CD4+ T cells from blood. This sequence originates from a woman aged 18-35 years in good health. This chain joins TRBV28 and TRBJ1-2; 7 bases agree with TRBD1. The chain's CDR3 is CASTYRGGNYGYTF. In DNA, the CDR3 is TGTGCCAGTACCTACAGGGGTGGTAACTATGGCTACACCTTC.